This T cell receptor (beta chain) stems from a study of neoadjuvant anti-PD-1 for oral cavity cancer. Study as a whole: Patients without progression received a fourth nivolumab dose around day 43, then surgical resection on days 50-56. Study conclusions and caveats: Higher pretreatment Treg/Th17 ratios tracked higher pretreatment blood clonality.

Time point of the sample: after neoadjuvant nivolumab, at surgical resection. Analysis of PBMCs was direct, with no culture step. V was pared by 1 base and J by 2 bases, with 6 bases of the junction left unmatched. The germline V gene has CDR1 MGHRA and CDR2 YSYEKL. This CDR3 has 17 residues. A few counts support this clone. Its antigen is unknown. Only in-frame clones appear in the TCRdb table, and some are missing; sequencing was by immunoSEQ multiplex PCR. This table has around 68,000 clones, about 90% appearing once. The sequencing here drew on PBMCs, taken after nivolumab (anti-PD-1) treatment. This sequence was found in a person aged 35-79 years with oral cavity squamous cell carcinoma. This sequence joins TRBV4-1 and TRBJ1-5; TRBD1 agrees at 9 bases. The CDR3 coding sequence is TGCGCCAGCAGCCAAGTTTCGGGACAGGGTGGCAATCAGCCCCAGCATTTT. It is translated as CASSQVSGQGGNQPQHF.